Following are 9 T cell receptor beta chains from one sample sequenced in a study of blood T cells in healthy people across ages. Together with a sample-barcoded 5' primer, a J-beta primer mix was included in a second PCR lasting roughly 6 to 12 cycles. TCRdb independently ran MiXCR on the 5' RACE reads; one entry per CDR3 protein. The repertoire has roughly 1.7 million distinct CDR3 sequences, roughly a third of them found once; the top ten carry around 11%. Sequencing input: blood. The receptor set was obtained from a woman younger than 45 in good health.

V is TRBV11-2 and J is TRBJ1-6; D remains unclear. The germline CDR1 and CDR2 sequences are SGHAT and FQNNGV. Trimming removed 5 bases at V and 2 bases at J, with 16 bases between. The CDR3 contains 17 residues. The CDR3 sequence is CASSGTEGLAYNSPLHF. For the CDR3, the DNA is TGTGCCAGCAGCGGAACGGAGGGTCTCGCCTATAATTCACCCCTCCACTTT.

The chain recombines TRBV5-1 with TRBJ2-3; the match to TRBD2 covers 13 bases. There are 18 residues in the CDR3. The V segment lost 2 bases and the J segment 6 bases; nucleotides outside the gene matches: 12. Germline CDR1 is SGHRS and CDR2 is YFSETQ. The CDR3 nucleotides are TGCGCCAGCAGCTTCTCGGAGACTAGCGGGAGGACTAGGGATACGCAGTATTTT. Protein sequence: CASSFSETSGRTRDTQYF.

This clonotype was detected ten times or more. This chain's CDR3 is CAWSAQRGYEQYF. The CDR3, as DNA: TGTGCCTGGAGTGCCCAGCGGGGGTACGAGCAGTACTTC. This chain connects TRBV30 to TRBJ2-7; 8 nucleotides agree with TRBD2. Germline V gene sequence: CDR1 GTSNPN, CDR2 SVGIG (reference sequence). Trimming at V came to 1 base and at J to 4 bases, leaving 3 bases not matched to a gene. The CDR3 contains 13 residues.

The chain has TRBV10-3 and TRBJ2-3; 11 bases are shared with TRBD2. CDR1 is ENHRY and CDR2 is SYGVKD in the germline V gene. V lost 3 bases to trimming and J lost 7 bases; unmatched junction nucleotides: 12. The CDR3 covers 17 residues. The CDR3 DNA reads TGTGCCATCAGTGAACTAGCGGGGGCCAAATCGATAAATACGCAGTATTTT. Translating gives CAISELAGAKSINTQYF.

The chain couples TRBV5-1 to TRBJ2-1, with TRBD1 as a possible D gene (6 bases). The CDR3 totals 17 residues. From germline, CDR1 is SGHRS and CDR2 YFSETQ. V was trimmed by 1 base and J by 2 bases, leaving 16 bases between them. The CDR3 sequence: CASSLPSGTLTYNEQFF. For the CDR3, the DNA is TGCGCCAGCAGCTTGCCCTCCGGGACACTTACCTACAATGAGCAGTTCTTC. Drawing the rest from reference TRBV5-1 and TRBJ2-1, the complete variable domain is KAGVTQTPRYLIKTRGQQVTLSCSPISGHRSVSWYQQTPGQGLQFLFEYFSETQRNKGNFPGRFSGRQFSNSRSEMNVSTLELGDSALYLCASSLPSGTLTYNEQFFGPGTRLTVL.

The chain recombines TRBV18 with TRBJ2-5; D uncertain. Germline V lookup: CDR1 KGHSH, CDR2 LQKENI. The V and J ends lost 0 bases and 2 bases respectively, with 13 bases between them. The CDR3 runs to 16 residues. The CDR3 protein is CASSPPTPQSQETQYF. The CDR3 DNA follows: TGTGCCAGCTCACCACCGACACCCCAAAGTCAAGAGACCCAGTACTTC.

Points on this clonotype: Given a much more abundant clone one base away, this may be a read error. The rearrangement joins TRBV5-6 to TRBJ2-3; D call uncertain. The CDR3 length is 15 residues. Germline V gives CDR1 SGHDT, CDR2 YYEEEE. CDR3 in DNA: TGTGCCGGCAGCTTGTGGGGTCGGAGCACAGATACGCAGTATTTT. Protein sequence: CAGSLWGRSTDTQYF.

This clonotype was seen a few times. The V gene is TRBV3-1, the J gene TRBJ2-1; TRBD2 aligns across 7 bases. The germline V gene encodes CDR1 LGHDT and CDR2 YNNKEL (reference sequence). The junction had 10 bases not matched to a gene; V was cut back by 1 base and J by 7 bases. This CDR3 region has 16 residues. The CDR3 sequence is CASSQVRGRAGNEQFF. CDR3 nucleotide sequence: TGTGCCAGCAGCCAAGTCCGAGGGAGGGCTGGTAATGAGCAGTTCTTC.

Points on this clonotype: This clone may be a read error of a much larger clone one base away. This rearrangement joins TRBV5-1 to TRBJ2-1, with D possibly called TRBD1 or TRBD2 (5 bases each). Germline V gene lookup returns CDR1 SGHRS and CDR2 YFSETQ. V lost 3 bases to trimming and J lost 3 bases, with 16 bases between them. The length of the CDR3 is 16 residues. CDR3 nucleotide sequence: TGCGCCAGCAGCTGGTCGGGACCAGCTAACTACAATGAGCAGTTCTTC. It translates to CASSWSGPANYNEQFF.